The rows below give T cell receptor beta chains drawn from one sample of a study of cytomegalovirus exposure and HLA in healthy donors. TCRdb's copy holds only in-frame clones and misses some; the assay was immunoSEQ multiplex PCR. The sample includes 110,000 to 150,000 clones, approximately 70% of them seen just once. The sequencing input was PBMCs. The receptors here all came from a woman in her forties in good health and CMV-seronegative. The CDR3 runs from the conserved cysteine through the conserved F or W. Each record gives: V gene, D gene, clone size, J gene, CDR3 DNA, CDR3 protein. D genes are given only for firm matches. Only some rows state a clone size, as once, few, many or a class for expanded clones.

v_gene: TRBV7-8; d_gene: TRBD1; abundance: NA; j_gene: TRBJ2-7; CDR3nt: TGTGCCAGCAGCCCGGGACAGGGTGTTCTGTCCCGCTACGAGCAGTACTTC; CDR3aa: CASSPGQGVLSRYEQYF
v_gene: TRBV5-4; d_gene: NA; abundance: once; j_gene: TRBJ2-7; CDR3nt: TGTGCCAGCAGCCAGGATCAGGGGGGTGTCTACGAGCAGTACTTC; CDR3aa: CASSQDQGGVYEQYF
v_gene: TRBV28; d_gene: TRBD1; abundance: NA; j_gene: TRBJ1-1; CDR3nt: TGTGCCAGCAGTTTAATAGGGGGCGGTGGCCTGAACACTGAAGCTTTCTTT; CDR3aa: CASSLIGGGGLNTEAFF
v_gene: TRBV25-1; d_gene: TRBD2; abundance: NA; j_gene: TRBJ2-5; CDR3nt: TGTGCCAGCAGTGAATTCTCCTTTAGCGGGGCTCAAGAGACCCAGTACTTC; CDR3aa: CASSEFSFSGAQETQYF
v_gene: TRBV12-5; d_gene: TRBD1; abundance: NA; j_gene: TRBJ1-6; CDR3nt: TGTGCTAGTGGTTTGGTACGGGGGACAGGAGTCTATAATTCACCCCTCCACTTT; CDR3aa: CASGLVRGTGVYNSPLHF
v_gene: TRBV28; d_gene: TRBD1; abundance: once; j_gene: TRBJ1-2; CDR3nt: TGTGCCAGCAGTTTACACCCGGGACAGGGGGCCGTGGGTGGCTACACCTTC; CDR3aa: CASSLHPGQGAVGGYTF
v_gene: TRBV19; d_gene: TRBD1; abundance: NA; j_gene: TRBJ1-5; CDR3nt: TGTGCCAGTAGTATTGTGACAGGGTACAATCAGCCCCAGCATTTT; CDR3aa: CASSIVTGYNQPQHF
v_gene: TRBV11-2; d_gene: TRBD1; abundance: NA; j_gene: TRBJ2-2; CDR3nt: TGTGCCAGCAGCCTTCGTCTGTCGGGACAGGGCTTCACCGGGGAGCTGTTTTTT; CDR3aa: CASSLRLSGQGFTGELFF
v_gene: TRBV4-3; d_gene: TRBD1; abundance: few; j_gene: TRBJ1-4; CDR3nt: TGCGCCAGCAGCCGGGGCAGGGGGGTCGAAAAACTGTTTTTT; CDR3aa: CASSRGRGVEKLFF
v_gene: TRBV10-3; d_gene: TRBD1; abundance: NA; j_gene: TRBJ2-1; CDR3nt: TGTGCCATCCGGGACAGCGATTACAATGAGCAGTTCTTC; CDR3aa: CAIRDSDYNEQFF
v_gene: TRBV25-1; d_gene: NA; abundance: NA; j_gene: TRBJ2-2; CDR3nt: TGTGCCAGCAGTGAGTTAGGCGGTGGAAACACCGGGGAGCTGTTTTTT; CDR3aa: CASSELGGGNTGELFF
v_gene: TRBV6-1; d_gene: NA; abundance: few; j_gene: TRBJ1-1; CDR3nt: TGTGCCAGCAGCGCAGGGGTCACTGAAGCTTTCTTT; CDR3aa: CASSAGVTEAFF
v_gene: TRBV7-6; d_gene: TRBD1; abundance: NA; j_gene: TRBJ1-4; CDR3nt: TGTGCCAGCAGCGTCGGGACAGGTCCGGATGAAAAACTGTTTTTT; CDR3aa: CASSVGTGPDEKLFF
v_gene: TRBV6-6; d_gene: NA; abundance: NA; j_gene: TRBJ1-3; CDR3nt: TGTGCCAGCAGTTATGACGGGACTACTGGAAACACCATATATTTT; CDR3aa: CASSYDGTTGNTIYF
v_gene: TRBV29-1; d_gene: NA; abundance: NA; j_gene: TRBJ2-3; CDR3nt: TGCAGCGTTGAAGCCCGGTGGACTACGATTACAGATACGCAGTATTTT; CDR3aa: CSVEARWTTITDTQYF
v_gene: TRBV6-1; d_gene: TRBD1; abundance: NA; j_gene: TRBJ2-7; CDR3nt: TGTGCCAGCAGTGAAGCTAACAGGGGCTCTACCGGGCAGTACTTC; CDR3aa: CASSEANRGSTGQYF
v_gene: TRBV2; d_gene: NA; abundance: few; j_gene: TRBJ1-1; CDR3nt: TGTGCCAGTGGGACTCACAGAGGGGAAGCTTTCTTT; CDR3aa: CASGTHRGEAFF
v_gene: TRBV4-1; d_gene: TRBD2; abundance: NA; j_gene: TRBJ2-3; CDR3nt: TGCGCCAGCAGCCAAGTTGGGAGGGTAGGTACGCAGTATTTT; CDR3aa: CASSQVGRVGTQYF
v_gene: TRBV18; d_gene: NA; abundance: NA; j_gene: TRBJ1-5; CDR3nt: TGTGCCAGCTCCTCAGAGAGGGGGTCTAATCAGCCCCAGCATTTT; CDR3aa: CASSSERGSNQPQHF
v_gene: TRBV6-1; d_gene: TRBD1; abundance: NA; j_gene: TRBJ1-1; CDR3nt: TGTGCCAGCAAACAGGGGGGCGAGGACACTGAAGCTTTCTTT; CDR3aa: CASKQGGEDTEAFF
v_gene: TRBV5-4; d_gene: NA; abundance: NA; j_gene: TRBJ1-2; CDR3nt: TGTGCCAGCAGCCGAGAATCAAACTATGGCTACACCTTC; CDR3aa: CASSRESNYGYTF
v_gene: TRBV5-1; d_gene: TRBD1; abundance: few; j_gene: TRBJ1-2; CDR3nt: TGCGCCAGCAGCGCAACCGGGACAGTGGATTACTATGGCTACACCTTC; CDR3aa: CASSATGTVDYYGYTF